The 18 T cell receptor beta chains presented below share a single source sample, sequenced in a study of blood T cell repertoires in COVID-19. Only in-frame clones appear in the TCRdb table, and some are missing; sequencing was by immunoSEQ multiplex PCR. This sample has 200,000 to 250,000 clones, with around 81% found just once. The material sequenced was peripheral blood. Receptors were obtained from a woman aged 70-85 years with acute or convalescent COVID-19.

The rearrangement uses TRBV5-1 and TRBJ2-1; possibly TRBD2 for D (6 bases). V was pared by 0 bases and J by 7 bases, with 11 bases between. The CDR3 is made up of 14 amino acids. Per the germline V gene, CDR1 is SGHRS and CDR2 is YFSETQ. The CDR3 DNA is TGCGCCAGCAGCTTGGATGCGGGGATGAATGAGCAGTTCTTC. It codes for CASSLDAGMNEQFF. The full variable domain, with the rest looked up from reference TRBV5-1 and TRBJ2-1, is KAGVTQTPRYLIKTRGQQVTLSCSPISGHRSVSWYQQTPGQGLQFLFEYFSETQRNKGNFPGRFSGRQFSNSRSEMNVSTLELGDSALYLCASSLDAGMNEQFFGPGTRLTVL.

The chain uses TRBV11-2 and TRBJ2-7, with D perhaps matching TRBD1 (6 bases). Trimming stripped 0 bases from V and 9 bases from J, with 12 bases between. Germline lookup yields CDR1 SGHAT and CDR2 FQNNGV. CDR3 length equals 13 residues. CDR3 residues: CASSLERQTGQYV. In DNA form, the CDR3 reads TGTGCCAGCAGCTTAGAACGCCAGACAGGGCAGTACGTC.

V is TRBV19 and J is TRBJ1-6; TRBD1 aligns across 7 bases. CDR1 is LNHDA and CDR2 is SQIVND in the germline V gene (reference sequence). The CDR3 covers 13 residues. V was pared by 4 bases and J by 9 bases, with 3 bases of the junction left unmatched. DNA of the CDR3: TGTGCCAGTAGTAAAGCAGGGGGTTCACCCCTCCACTTT. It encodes CASSKAGGSPLHF.

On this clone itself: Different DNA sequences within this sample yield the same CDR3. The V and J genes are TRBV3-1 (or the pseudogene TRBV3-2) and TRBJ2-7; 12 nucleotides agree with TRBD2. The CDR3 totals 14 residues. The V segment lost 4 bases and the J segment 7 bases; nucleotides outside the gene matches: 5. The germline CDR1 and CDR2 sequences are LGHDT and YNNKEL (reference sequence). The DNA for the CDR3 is TGTGCCAGCAGCCCTAGCGGGGGGGCCGGGGAGCAGTACTTC. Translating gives CASSPSGGAGEQYF.

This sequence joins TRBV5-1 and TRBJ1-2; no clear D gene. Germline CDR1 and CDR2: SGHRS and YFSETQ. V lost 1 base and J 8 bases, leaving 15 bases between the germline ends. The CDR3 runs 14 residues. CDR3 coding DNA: TGCGCCAGCAGCTTGCCCGGGGTTTATGGAGGCTACACCTTC. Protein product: CASSLPGVYGGYTF.

DNA for the CDR3: TGTGCCAGTAGTATAGCGACAGGGCGCTCTGGAAACACCATATATTTT. It specifies CASSIATGRSGNTIYF. The J gene is TRBJ1-3, the V gene TRBV19, with 7 bases matching TRBD1. V lost 1 base to trimming and J lost 0 bases; unmatched junction nucleotides: 3. Looked up from germline, CDR1 is LNHDA and CDR2 is SQIVND (reference sequence). The CDR3 contains 16 residues.

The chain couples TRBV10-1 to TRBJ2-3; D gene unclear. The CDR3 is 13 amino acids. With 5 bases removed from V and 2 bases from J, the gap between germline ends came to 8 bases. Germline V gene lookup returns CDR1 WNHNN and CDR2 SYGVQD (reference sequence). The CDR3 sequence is CASSREPTDTQYF. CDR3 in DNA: TGCGCCAGCAGTCGAGAGCCCACAGATACGCAGTATTTT.

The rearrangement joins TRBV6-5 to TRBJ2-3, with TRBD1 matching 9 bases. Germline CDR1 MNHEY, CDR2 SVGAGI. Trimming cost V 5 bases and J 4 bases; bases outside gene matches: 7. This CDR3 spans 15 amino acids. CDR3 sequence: CASSPGQGGADTQYF. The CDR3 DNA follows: TGTGCCAGCAGTCCGGGACAGGGTGGCGCAGATACGCAGTATTTT.

CDR3: CASSWGWLSNEQYF. CDR3 DNA: TGTGCCAGCAGCTGGGGCTGGTTATCGAACGAGCAGTACTTC. The J gene is TRBJ2-7, the V gene TRBV6-6; possibly TRBD1 for D (5 bases). The CDR3 sequence is 14 residues long. V shed 6 bases and J shed 5 bases, with 17 bases lying between them. Germline CDR1 and CDR2: MNHNY and SVGAGI (reference sequence).

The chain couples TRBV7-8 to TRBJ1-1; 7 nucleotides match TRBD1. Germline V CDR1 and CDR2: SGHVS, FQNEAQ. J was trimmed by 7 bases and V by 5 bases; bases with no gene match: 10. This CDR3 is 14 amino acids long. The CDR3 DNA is TGTGCCAGCAGCCCTAACACCGGGACAGTTGAAGCTTTCTTT. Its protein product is CASSPNTGTVEAFF.

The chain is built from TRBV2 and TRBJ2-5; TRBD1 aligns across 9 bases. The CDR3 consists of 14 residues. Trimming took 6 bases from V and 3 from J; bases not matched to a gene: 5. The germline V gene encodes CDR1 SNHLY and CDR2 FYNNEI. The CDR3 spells CASRIGTGKETQYF. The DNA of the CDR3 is TGTGCCAGCAGGATCGGGACAGGGAAAGAGACCCAGTACTTC. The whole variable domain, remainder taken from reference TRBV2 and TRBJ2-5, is EPEVTQTPSHQVTQMGQEVILRCVPISNHLYFYWYRQILGQKVEFLVSFYNNEISEKSEIFDDQFSVERPDGSNFTLKIRSTKLEDSAMYFCASRIGTGKETQYFGPGTRLLVL.

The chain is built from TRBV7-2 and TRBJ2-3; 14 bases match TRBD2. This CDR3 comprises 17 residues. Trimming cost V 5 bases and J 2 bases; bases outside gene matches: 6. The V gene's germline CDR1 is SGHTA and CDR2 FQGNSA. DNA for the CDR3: TGTGCCAGCAGCCGCGGACTAGCGGGGGGTTTCACAGATACGCAGTATTTT. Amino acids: CASSRGLAGGFTDTQYF.

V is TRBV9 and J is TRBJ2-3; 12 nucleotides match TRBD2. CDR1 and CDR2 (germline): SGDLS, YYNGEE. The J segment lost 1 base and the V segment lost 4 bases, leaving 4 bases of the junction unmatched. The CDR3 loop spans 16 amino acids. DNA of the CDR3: TGTGCCAGCAGCCCCCCTAGCGGGGGGGGCACAGATACGCAGTATTTT. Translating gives CASSPPSGGGTDTQYF.

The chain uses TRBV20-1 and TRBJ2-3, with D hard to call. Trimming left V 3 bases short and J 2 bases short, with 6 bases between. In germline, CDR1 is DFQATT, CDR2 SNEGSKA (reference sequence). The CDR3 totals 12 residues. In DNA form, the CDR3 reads TGCAGTGCTAGTGACTCCACAGATACGCAGTATTTT. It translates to CSASDSTDTQYF.

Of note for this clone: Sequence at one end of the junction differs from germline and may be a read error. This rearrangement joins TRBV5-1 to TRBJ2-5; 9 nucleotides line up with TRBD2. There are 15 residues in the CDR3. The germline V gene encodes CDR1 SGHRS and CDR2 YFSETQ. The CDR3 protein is CARSLGGGGGETQYF. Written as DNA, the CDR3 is TGCGCCCGCAGCTTGGGCGGCGGGGGGGGAGAGACCCAGTACTTC.

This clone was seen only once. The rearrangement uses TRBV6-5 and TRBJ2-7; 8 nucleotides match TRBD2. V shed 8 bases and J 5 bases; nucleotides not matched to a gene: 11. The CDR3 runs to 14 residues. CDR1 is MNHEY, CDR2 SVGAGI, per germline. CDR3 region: CASLSGGVGNEQYF. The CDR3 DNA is TGTGCCAGCCTCTCGGGGGGGGTCGGGAACGAGCAGTACTTC.

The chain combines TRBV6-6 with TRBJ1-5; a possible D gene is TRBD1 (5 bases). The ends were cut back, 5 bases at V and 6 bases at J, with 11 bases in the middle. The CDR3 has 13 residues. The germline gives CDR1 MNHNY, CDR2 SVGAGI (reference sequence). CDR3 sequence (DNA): TGTGCCAGCAGTACAGGTTGGGGTCAGCCCCAGCATTTT. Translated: CASSTGWGQPQHF.

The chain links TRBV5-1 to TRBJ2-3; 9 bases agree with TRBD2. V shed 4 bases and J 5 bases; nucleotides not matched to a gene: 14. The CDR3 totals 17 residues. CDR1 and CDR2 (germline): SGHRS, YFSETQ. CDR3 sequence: CASSPGLGGGAKDTQYF. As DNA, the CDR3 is TGCGCCAGCAGCCCGGGCCTTGGCGGGGGGGCCAAAGATACGCAGTATTTT.